Listed below are T cell receptor beta chains from one sample, sequenced in a study of T cell responses to AZD1222 COVID-19 vaccine. Sequencing used immunoSEQ multiplex PCR; TCRdb keeps in-frame clones, though not all of them. The repertoire holds 110,000 or so clones, 80% to 95% seen once, with 4% to 4.5% in the top ten. The starting material was peripheral blood, obtained 28 days after the second dose of the MenACWY control vaccine. The receptors stem from an adult who received the MenACWY meningococcal vaccine as a control. The CDR3 runs from the conserved cysteine through the conserved F or W. Fields, in order: J gene, V gene, D gene, clone size, CDR3 DNA, CDR3 protein. The D gene is left open where the match is weak. A row's size may be missing; if present it is once, few, many or a size class.

j_call: TRBJ2-1
v_call: TRBV7-9
d_call: TRBD2
clone_size: NA
cdr3_nt: TGTGCCAGCAGCCAAGCGGGACTTTATGAGCAGTTCTTC
cdr3_aa: CASSQAGLYEQFF

j_call: TRBJ1-1
v_call: TRBV4-1
d_call: NA
clone_size: NA
cdr3_nt: TGCGCCAGCAACCAAGTCTCATGGAACACTGAAGCTTTCTTT
cdr3_aa: CASNQVSWNTEAFF

j_call: TRBJ2-7
v_call: TRBV2
d_call: TRBD1
clone_size: NA
cdr3_nt: TGTGCCAGCAGGGGACAGGGGGCCGCCGAGCAGTACTTC
cdr3_aa: CASRGQGAAEQYF

j_call: TRBJ1-6
v_call: TRBV7-9
d_call: NA
clone_size: few
cdr3_nt: TGTGCCAGCAGCTTCGGCGCAGCAACTAATTCACCCCTCCACTTT
cdr3_aa: CASSFGAATNSPLHF

j_call: TRBJ2-1
v_call: TRBV6-4
d_call: TRBD1
clone_size: NA
cdr3_nt: TGTGCCAGCAGTGACTCAAACAGGGGTGACTACAATGAGCAGTTCTTC
cdr3_aa: CASSDSNRGDYNEQFF

j_call: TRBJ2-3
v_call: TRBV28
d_call: TRBD2
clone_size: once
cdr3_nt: TGTGCCAGCAGTTCCGAAGAGGGACTAGCGGAGTACACAGATACGCAGTATTTT
cdr3_aa: CASSSEEGLAEYTDTQYF

j_call: TRBJ2-3
v_call: TRBV9
d_call: NA
clone_size: NA
cdr3_nt: TGTGCCAGCAGCGAGGGCGGAGGGGCTAGCACAGATACGCAGTATTTT
cdr3_aa: CASSEGGGASTDTQYF

j_call: TRBJ2-2
v_call: TRBV2
d_call: TRBD1
clone_size: once
cdr3_nt: TGTGCCAGCAGGGGTCAGGGGGTCGCCGGGGAGCTGTTTTTT
cdr3_aa: CASRGQGVAGELFF

j_call: TRBJ2-2
v_call: TRBV2
d_call: NA
clone_size: NA
cdr3_nt: TGTGCCAGTTCCTTCGAGAGTGCCGGGGAGCTGTTTTTT
cdr3_aa: CASSFESAGELFF

j_call: TRBJ2-5
v_call: TRBV27
d_call: NA
clone_size: NA
cdr3_nt: TGTGCCAGCAGTCCGTGGGCGACTACCCAAGAGACCCAGTACTTC
cdr3_aa: CASSPWATTQETQYF

j_call: TRBJ2-2
v_call: TRBV6-5
d_call: TRBD2
clone_size: NA
cdr3_nt: TGTGCCAGCAGTAGCGGGAGTGGCGGGGAGCTGTTTTTT
cdr3_aa: CASSSGSGGELFF

j_call: TRBJ2-5
v_call: TRBV19
d_call: NA
clone_size: NA
cdr3_nt: TGTGCCAGTAGCGATACGGCGAGAGAGACCCAGTACTTC
cdr3_aa: CASSDTARETQYF

j_call: TRBJ2-1
v_call: TRBV20-1
d_call: NA
clone_size: NA
cdr3_nt: TGCAGTGCCCTAGGTCCCCATGAGCAGTTCTTC
cdr3_aa: CSALGPHEQFF

j_call: TRBJ1-6
v_call: TRBV6-5
d_call: NA
clone_size: NA
cdr3_nt: TGTGCCAGCAGTTTCACAGAGGGATCGTATTCACCCCTCCACTTT
cdr3_aa: CASSFTEGSYSPLHF

j_call: TRBJ2-3
v_call: TRBV4-2
d_call: TRBD2
clone_size: many
cdr3_nt: TGTGCCAGCAGCCAAGCTCGGGGGGGCGGGGCAGATACGCAGTATTTT
cdr3_aa: CASSQARGGGADTQYF

j_call: TRBJ1-3
v_call: TRBV11-2
d_call: NA
clone_size: NA
cdr3_nt: TGTGCCAGCAGCTTAGGGGATGCTGGAAACACCATATATTTT
cdr3_aa: CASSLGDAGNTIYF

j_call: TRBJ2-3
v_call: TRBV7-7
d_call: NA
clone_size: NA
cdr3_nt: TGTGCCAGCAGCTTTGGGGGCTCTAGCACAGATACGCAGTATTTT
cdr3_aa: CASSFGGSSTDTQYF

j_call: TRBJ2-2
v_call: TRBV18
d_call: NA
clone_size: NA
cdr3_nt: TGTGCCAGCTCACCGGACAGCGATGCGGGCACCGGGGAGCTGTTTTTT
cdr3_aa: CASSPDSDAGTGELFF

j_call: TRBJ2-5
v_call: TRBV13
d_call: TRBD2
clone_size: NA
cdr3_nt: TGTGCCAGCAGTTATCGCGGGGGGGGCCAAGAGACCCAGTACTTC
cdr3_aa: CASSYRGGGQETQYF

j_call: TRBJ2-3
v_call: TRBV10-1
d_call: TRBD2
clone_size: NA
cdr3_nt: TGCGCCAGCAGTGAAAGTACCCATGGAGCGGGGGGTCCCCGCGGAGATACGCAGTATTTT
cdr3_aa: CASSESTHGAGGPRGDTQYF

j_call: TRBJ2-4
v_call: TRBV7-2
d_call: TRBD1
clone_size: NA
cdr3_nt: TGTGCCAGCAGCCCGACAGGGCCCCTAAACATTCAGTACTTC
cdr3_aa: CASSPTGPLNIQYF

j_call: TRBJ1-5
v_call: TRBV2
d_call: NA
clone_size: NA
cdr3_nt: TGTGCCAGCAGTGAATCAGGGGTTAGCAATCAGCCCCAGCATTTT
cdr3_aa: CASSESGVSNQPQHF

j_call: TRBJ1-5
v_call: TRBV27
d_call: NA
clone_size: NA
cdr3_nt: TGTGCCAGCAGTCACAATAGCAATCAGCCCCAGCATTTT
cdr3_aa: CASSHNSNQPQHF

j_call: TRBJ1-5
v_call: TRBV28
d_call: TRBD1
clone_size: NA
cdr3_nt: TGTGCCAGCATCATCGGGACAGTCCCAAATCAGCCCCAGCATTTT
cdr3_aa: CASIIGTVPNQPQHF

j_call: TRBJ2-2
v_call: TRBV2
d_call: TRBD2
clone_size: NA
cdr3_nt: TGTGCCAGCAGCGAGGGAGGGGCGCGTACCGGGGAGCTGTTTTTT
cdr3_aa: CASSEGGARTGELFF

j_call: TRBJ2-2
v_call: TRBV3-1/TRBV3-2
d_call: NA
clone_size: NA
cdr3_nt: TGTGCCAGCAGCCAATGGCGGGCCGGGGAGCTGTTTTTT
cdr3_aa: CASSQWRAGELFF

j_call: TRBJ2-5
v_call: TRBV7-2
d_call: TRBD2
clone_size: NA
cdr3_nt: TGTGCCAGCAGCTCCCGGACTAGCGGGGGGGAGACCCAGTACTTC
cdr3_aa: CASSSRTSGGETQYF

j_call: TRBJ1-1
v_call: TRBV6-2/TRBV6-3
d_call: NA
clone_size: NA
cdr3_nt: TGTGCCAGCAGTTACTCTACAGAGAATAGAAACACTGAAGCTTTCTTT
cdr3_aa: CASSYSTENRNTEAFF

j_call: TRBJ2-2
v_call: TRBV6-5
d_call: NA
clone_size: NA
cdr3_nt: TGTGCCAGCAGTTACCTGCAGGGTACCGGGGAGCTGTTTTTT
cdr3_aa: CASSYLQGTGELFF

j_call: TRBJ1-5
v_call: TRBV27
d_call: NA
clone_size: NA
cdr3_nt: TGTGCCAGCAGTTTAGCGAAGGATCAGCCCCAGCATTTT
cdr3_aa: CASSLAKDQPQHF

j_call: TRBJ2-7
v_call: TRBV5-5
d_call: TRBD2
clone_size: NA
cdr3_nt: TGTGCCAGCAGCTTGGAGGGGACTAGCGGGAGTATTTCCTACGAGCAGTACTTC
cdr3_aa: CASSLEGTSGSISYEQYF

j_call: TRBJ1-1
v_call: TRBV20-1
d_call: NA
clone_size: NA
cdr3_nt: TGCAGTGCTCGCCGGGACGTCGAGGCTTTCTTT
cdr3_aa: CSARRDVEAFF

j_call: TRBJ1-5
v_call: TRBV3-1/TRBV3-2
d_call: TRBD1
clone_size: NA
cdr3_nt: TGTGCCAGCAGCCAAGGAGACAGGGGCAATCAGCCCCAGCATTTT
cdr3_aa: CASSQGDRGNQPQHF

j_call: TRBJ2-1
v_call: TRBV19
d_call: NA
clone_size: NA
cdr3_nt: TGTGCCAGTTCTGGGGTTCCCGGGGAGCCCCATGAGCAGTTCTTC
cdr3_aa: CASSGVPGEPHEQFF

j_call: TRBJ1-5
v_call: TRBV6-1
d_call: TRBD1
clone_size: NA
cdr3_nt: TGTGCCAGCAGTGACAGGGGGTATAGCAATCAGCCCCAGCATTTT
cdr3_aa: CASSDRGYSNQPQHF

j_call: TRBJ2-3
v_call: TRBV9
d_call: TRBD2
clone_size: NA
cdr3_nt: TGTGCCAGCAGCGTAGCTCCAGCGGGAAGCACAGATACGCAGTATTTT
cdr3_aa: CASSVAPAGSTDTQYF

j_call: TRBJ1-2
v_call: TRBV10-3
d_call: TRBD1
clone_size: NA
cdr3_nt: TGTGCCAACTCCGGGACAGCAAACTATGGCTACACCTTC
cdr3_aa: CANSGTANYGYTF

j_call: TRBJ2-3
v_call: TRBV6-1
d_call: NA
clone_size: NA
cdr3_nt: TGTGCCAGCAGTGAGACTTTCCCGATGGGAGATACGCAGTATTTT
cdr3_aa: CASSETFPMGDTQYF

j_call: TRBJ2-7
v_call: TRBV28
d_call: TRBD1
clone_size: NA
cdr3_nt: TGTGCCAGCACGGGGAGCACAGGGGTTGGGAAGCAGTACTTC
cdr3_aa: CASTGSTGVGKQYF

j_call: TRBJ2-5
v_call: TRBV19
d_call: TRBD2
clone_size: NA
cdr3_nt: TGTGCCAGTAGTACCGGGGGGAGCGGAAGGAACATCGAGACCCAGTACTTC
cdr3_aa: CASSTGGSGRNIETQYF

j_call: TRBJ2-5
v_call: TRBV7-2
d_call: NA
clone_size: NA
cdr3_nt: TGTGCCAGCAGCTTATATGGGAACCAAGAGACCCAGTACTTC
cdr3_aa: CASSLYGNQETQYF

j_call: TRBJ2-1
v_call: TRBV27
d_call: NA
clone_size: NA
cdr3_nt: TGTGCCAGCAGTTATGGACTCGGCTCCTACAATGAGCAGTTCTTC
cdr3_aa: CASSYGLGSYNEQFF

j_call: TRBJ2-2
v_call: TRBV18
d_call: NA
clone_size: NA
cdr3_nt: TGTGCCAGCTCACCTCGCGTGTCTCGACTGGCTGCGGCCGGGGAGCTGTTTTTT
cdr3_aa: CASSPRVSRLAAAGELFF

j_call: TRBJ2-5
v_call: TRBV5-6
d_call: TRBD1
clone_size: NA
cdr3_nt: TGTGCCAGCAGCTTGGACAGGGGGCAACGAGAGACCCAGTACTTC
cdr3_aa: CASSLDRGQRETQYF

j_call: TRBJ1-1
v_call: TRBV6-6
d_call: TRBD1
clone_size: NA
cdr3_nt: TGTGCCAGCAGCCCAACCACAGGGGGAGGGACTGAAGCTTTCTTT
cdr3_aa: CASSPTTGGGTEAFF

j_call: TRBJ2-2
v_call: TRBV7-9
d_call: TRBD2
clone_size: NA
cdr3_nt: TGTGCCAGCAGCTTAGTACTAGCGGGGTCGAACACCGGGGAGCTGTTTTTT
cdr3_aa: CASSLVLAGSNTGELFF

j_call: TRBJ1-1
v_call: TRBV5-4
d_call: TRBD1
clone_size: NA
cdr3_nt: TGTGCCAGCAGTCGTGACCGGGACAGCACTGAAGCTTTCTTT
cdr3_aa: CASSRDRDSTEAFF

j_call: TRBJ2-5
v_call: TRBV27
d_call: NA
clone_size: few
cdr3_nt: TGTGCCTACCCATCGGCGCAAATAAAAGAGACCCAGTACTTC
cdr3_aa: CAYPSAQIKETQYF

j_call: TRBJ2-7
v_call: TRBV27
d_call: TRBD2
clone_size: NA
cdr3_nt: TGTGCCAGCAGGACTAGCGGGGGCTACGAGCAGTACTTC
cdr3_aa: CASRTSGGYEQYF

j_call: TRBJ2-1
v_call: TRBV6-5
d_call: NA
clone_size: NA
cdr3_nt: TGTGCCAGCAGTTACTCGTACACCGCCTCCTACAATGAGCAGTTCTTC
cdr3_aa: CASSYSYTASYNEQFF

j_call: TRBJ1-2
v_call: TRBV12-3/TRBV12-4
d_call: NA
clone_size: NA
cdr3_nt: TGTGCCAGCAGTTTAGTGATTAACTATGGCTACACCTTC
cdr3_aa: CASSLVINYGYTF

j_call: TRBJ2-6
v_call: TRBV28
d_call: NA
clone_size: NA
cdr3_nt: TGTGCCAGCAGTTTAAACTCTGGGGCCAACGTCCTGACTTTC
cdr3_aa: CASSLNSGANVLTF

j_call: TRBJ2-7
v_call: TRBV19
d_call: NA
clone_size: once
cdr3_nt: TGTGCCAGTAGACCTGCGGGGGCGCTCTACGAGCAGTACTTC
cdr3_aa: CASRPAGALYEQYF

j_call: TRBJ2-7
v_call: TRBV27
d_call: NA
clone_size: NA
cdr3_nt: TGTGCCAGCAGTCCACGGGGTCCGGCCTCCGAGCAGTACTTC
cdr3_aa: CASSPRGPASEQYF

j_call: TRBJ1-2
v_call: TRBV2
d_call: NA
clone_size: once
cdr3_nt: TGTGCCAGCAGTGGTCAGGGGCGCAACTATGGCTACACCTTC
cdr3_aa: CASSGQGRNYGYTF

j_call: TRBJ2-5
v_call: TRBV29-1
d_call: NA
clone_size: once
cdr3_nt: TGCAGCGTTTTTTCCTTCTCGGGGACCCCAGAGACCCAGTACTTC
cdr3_aa: CSVFSFSGTPETQYF

j_call: TRBJ2-7
v_call: TRBV28
d_call: TRBD2
clone_size: NA
cdr3_nt: TGTGCCAGCAGCCCGGGACTAGCGGGGTGGGAGCAGTACTTC
cdr3_aa: CASSPGLAGWEQYF

j_call: TRBJ1-2
v_call: TRBV5-5
d_call: NA
clone_size: NA
cdr3_nt: TGTGCCAGCAGCTTGGTGTGGGAACCCAACTATGGCTACACCTTC
cdr3_aa: CASSLVWEPNYGYTF

j_call: TRBJ2-5
v_call: TRBV5-1
d_call: TRBD1
clone_size: NA
cdr3_nt: TGCGCCAGCAGCTTGATCCCGGGACAGGGGAAGGAGACCCAGTACTTC
cdr3_aa: CASSLIPGQGKETQYF

j_call: TRBJ1-2
v_call: TRBV28
d_call: NA
clone_size: NA
cdr3_nt: TGTGCCAGCAGTAGTTCGGGGGACATGGTTGAGGATGGCTACACCTTC
cdr3_aa: CASSSSGDMVEDGYTF